The 10 T cell receptor beta chains below come from one sample, sequenced in a study of shared clonotypes between healthy human individuals. Produced via immunoSEQ multiplex PCR; TCRdb's table is partial and in-frame only. Among roughly 2.5 million clones listed, 85% to 95% were seen once. Input material: naive CD4+ T cells sorted from blood. This sample's subset: CD45RA+ positively selected. All receptors derive from a young man in good health.

V gene TRBV7-3 combines with J gene TRBJ2-3; D remains ambiguous. V was shortened by 4 bases and J by 0 bases, with 14 bases between the two germline ends. CDR1 and CDR2 from the germline V gene are SGHTA and FQGTGA. The CDR3 length is 16 residues. CDR3 DNA: TGTGCCAGCAGCTCAGGACGGAAACCTAGCACAGATACGCAGTATTTT. Amino acid sequence: CASSSGRKPSTDTQYF.

The V gene is TRBV28, the J gene TRBJ1-4; D is uncertain. V was cut by 2 bases and J by 3 bases, with 10 bases left in between. The CDR3 sequence is 15 residues long. Germline V gene data show CDR1 as MDHEN and CDR2 as SYDVKM. CDR3: CASSLQTAANEKLFF. DNA for the CDR3: TGTGCCAGCAGTTTACAGACCGCAGCTAATGAAAAACTGTTTTTT.

V gene TRBV11-2 combines with J gene TRBJ2-1; D remains unclear. The germline V gene encodes CDR1 SGHAT and CDR2 FQNNGV. Trimming pared 0 bases from V and 10 bases from J, leaving 16 bases between. This CDR3 comprises 15 residues. CDR3 sequence reads: CASSLEGRRQEEQFF. CDR3 sequence (DNA): TGTGCCAGCAGCTTAGAGGGCCGGCGACAAGAGGAGCAGTTCTTC.

The rearrangement links TRBV19 to TRBJ2-2, with 8 bases aligning to TRBD1. This CDR3 has 15 residues. Germline CDR1 and CDR2: LNHDA and SQIVND (reference sequence). V lost 6 bases and J lost 10; bases outside the gene matches: 13. The CDR3 here is CASSPQGAPPQELFF. Written as DNA, the CDR3 is TGTGCCAGTAGCCCGCAGGGGGCCCCGCCCCAGGAGCTGTTTTTT.

This chain connects TRBV6-1 to TRBJ1-3, with no clear D. Trimming took 4 bases from V and 4 from J, leaving 11 bases between them. The CDR3 sequence is 14 residues long. Germline CDR1 reads MNHNS; CDR2 reads SASEGT. This CDR3 is CASSGPNSGNTIYF. CDR3 nucleotide sequence: TGTGCCAGCAGTGGCCCTAACTCCGGAAACACCATATATTTT.

This clone appeared a few times. The J gene is TRBJ2-5, the V gene TRBV27; D not certain. CDR3 length equals 17 residues. CDR1 and CDR2 (germline): MNHEY, SMNVEV (reference sequence). The germline V and J ends were trimmed by 5 bases and 5 bases, with 24 bases remaining between them. As DNA, the CDR3 is TGTGCCAGCAGTAAAACTAAGACACCGGGTTGGGGTGAGACCCAGTACTTC. It codes for CASSKTKTPGWGETQYF.

This rearrangement joins TRBV19 to TRBJ1-5; maybe TRBD1 (6 bases). The CDR3 consists of 17 residues. V lost 3 bases, J lost 0 bases, and 15 bases lay in between. The germline V gene encodes CDR1 LNHDA and CDR2 SQIVND (reference sequence). CDR3 sequence: CASSILATGNSNQPQHF. As DNA, the CDR3 is TGTGCCAGTAGTATCCTAGCTACAGGGAATAGCAATCAGCCCCAGCATTTT.

This chain joins TRBV18 and TRBJ1-6; 9 bases align to TRBD1. The CDR3 runs 13 residues. Germline V gene data show CDR1 as KGHSH and CDR2 as LQKENI. J lost 8 bases, V lost 6 bases, and 2 bases had no gene match. The CDR3 sequence: CASSGDRDSPLHF. CDR3 DNA: TGTGCCAGCTCTGGGGACAGGGATTCACCCCTCCACTTT.

V gene TRBV4-3 combines with J gene TRBJ2-7, with D possibly being TRBD2 (5 bases). CDR1 LGHNA and CDR2 YSLEER come from the germline V gene. V dropped 0 bases and J dropped 4 bases, with 16 bases sitting between them. This CDR3 comprises 16 residues. The CDR3 DNA reads TGCGCCAGCAGCCAAGATCTCATCTCATCGGGATACGAGCAGTACTTC. It translates to CASSQDLISSGYEQYF.

This clone was found once. This chain links TRBV5-6 with TRBJ1-3; no clear D. This CDR3 is 16 amino acids long. The V gene lost 4 bases and the J gene lost 0 bases, with 14 bases spanning the gap. Germline CDR1 is SGHDT and CDR2 is YYEEEE. The CDR3 DNA sequence: TGTGCCAGCAGCCCTGGGATCTACCCCTCTGGAAACACCATATATTTT. Its translation: CASSPGIYPSGNTIYF.